Below are 28 T cell receptor beta chains sequenced from a single sample in a study of blood T cells in healthy people across ages (dated by TCRdb to between 2014 and 2017). The protocol used for the library was 5' RACE. The instrument was an Illumina HiSeq 2500. A second PCR of roughly 7 to 11 cycles was performed with a sample-barcoded 5' primer and a J-beta primer mix. TCRdb handled the public reads itself, with Q25 trimming in fastp and clone calling in MiXCR, and kept productive beta chains. Each entry is one CDR3 protein sequence, shown with its most common DNA and genes. The sample records about 780,000 distinct CDR3 sequences, about 59% of which are singletons. The ten most abundant clones make up 25% to 35% of the sample. The sample comprised blood. These receptors all come from a man aged 30 to 45 in good health.

The CDR3, as DNA: TGTGCCAGCAGCATACCTTGGACAGGTTGGGAGACCCAGTACTTC. Residues: CASSIPWTGWETQYF. The chain joins TRBV11-2 to TRBJ2-5; 7 positions agree with TRBD1. This CDR3 is built from 15 residues. Germline CDR1 SGHAT, CDR2 FQNNGV. The J segment lost 5 bases and the V segment lost 5 bases, leaving 11 bases of the junction unmatched.

This clonotype was found a few times. The V gene is TRBV29-1, the J gene TRBJ2-3, with 7 nucleotides matching TRBD1. The CDR3 runs to 15 residues. V dropped 5 bases and J dropped 0; count of bases not matched to a gene: 8. Germline lookup yields CDR1 SQVTM and CDR2 ANQGSEA. DNA for the CDR3: TGCAGCGTTCCCCCAGGGGGTACTAGCACAGATACGCAGTATTTT. Translated, it gives CSVPPGGTSTDTQYF.

This clonotype was picked up a small number of times. The chain uses TRBV20-1 and TRBJ2-3, with 12 positions matching TRBD2. The germline gives CDR1 DFQATT, CDR2 SNEGSKA (reference sequence). This CDR3 has 15 amino acids. Trimming at V came to 3 bases and at J to 6 bases, leaving 7 bases not matched to a gene. CDR3 bases: TGCAGTGCTAGTGCTAGCGGGGGGGCGTGGGATACGCAGTATTTT. This translates into CSASASGGAWDTQYF.

The chain combines TRBV6-2 or TRBV6-3 with TRBJ2-4, with D hard to call. The J call may be mistaken, given a closer DNA end match to TRBJ2-7. The CDR3 consists of 13 residues. From germline, CDR1 is MNHEY and CDR2 SVGEGT. The CDR3 region has the DNA TGTGCCAGCAGTTACTTCGGCGGTTACGAGCAGTACTTC. This sequence encodes CASSYFGGYEQYF.

This clonotype has only one observation. The rearrangement uses TRBV4-3 and TRBJ2-2, with 8 bases fitting TRBD2. Germline V gives CDR1 LGHNA, CDR2 YSLEER. The CDR3 sequence is 19 residues long. V lost 4 bases to trimming and J lost 4 bases; unmatched junction nucleotides: 17. CDR3 bases: TGCGCCAGCAGCCCCCTTCCCATCTCAGCGGGGGCCATCACCGGGGAGCTGTTTTTT. It codes for CASSPLPISAGAITGELFF.

The chain carries TRBV9 and TRBJ2-7; 10 bases are shared with TRBD1. In germline, CDR1 is SGDLS, CDR2 YYNGEE. The CDR3 runs 15 residues. V lost 0 bases, J lost 2 bases, and 2 bases stayed unmatched. CDR3 in amino acids: CASSVGTGGPYEQYF. The CDR3 DNA is TGTGCCAGCAGCGTAGGGACAGGGGGACCCTACGAGCAGTACTTC.

The chain uses TRBV7-2 and TRBJ2-3; possible D gene TRBD1, 6 bases. CDR3 length: 12 amino acids. Germline CDR1 is SGHTA and CDR2 is FQGNSA. V was shortened by 5 bases and J by 8 bases, with 11 bases between the two germline ends. CDR3 residues: CASSRLGGTQYF. CDR3 in DNA: TGTGCCAGCAGCCGTCTAGGGGGTACGCAGTATTTT.

The rearrangement uses TRBV20-1 and TRBJ2-7; TRBD2 agrees at 10 bases. Germline V gene data show CDR1 as DFQATT and CDR2 as SNEGSKA (reference sequence). Trimming cost V 5 bases and J 5 bases; bases outside gene matches: 9. The CDR3 runs to 14 residues. As DNA, the CDR3 is TGCAGTGCTCTTGCCGGACTAGCGGTCCACGAGCAGTACTTC. It translates to CSALAGLAVHEQYF.

The rearrangement links TRBV6-1 to TRBJ1-1, with a tentative D call TRBD1 (5 bases). The CDR3 consists of 15 residues. CDR1 and CDR2 (germline): MNHNS, SASEGT. V lost 3 bases, J lost 6 bases, and 17 bases lay in between. CDR3 sequence: CASSERKNWTPEAFF. The CDR3 DNA follows: TGTGCCAGCAGTGAGAGGAAGAATTGGACACCTGAAGCTTTCTTT.

The rearrangement joins TRBV28 to TRBJ2-3; possible D gene TRBD2, 5 bases. Germline loops: CDR1 MDHEN, CDR2 SYDVKM. Trimming took 6 bases from V and 6 from J, leaving 10 bases between them. This CDR3 has 12 amino acids. DNA of the CDR3: TGTGCCAGCAGGGTACCGGGGGATACGCAGTATTTT. This sequence encodes CASRVPGDTQYF.

V gene TRBV3-1 combines with J gene TRBJ1-2, with TRBD1 matching over 7 bases. Germline V CDR1 and CDR2: LGHDT, YNNKEL (reference sequence). Trimming cost V 0 bases and J 8 bases; bases outside gene matches: 6. The CDR3 has 14 amino acids. This chain's CDR3 is CASSQDPGTAGYTF. In DNA form, the CDR3 reads TGTGCCAGCAGCCAAGATCCGGGGACAGCCGGCTACACCTTC.

J is TRBJ2-3 and V is TRBV4-2; weak D call: TRBD1 (7 bases). Germline CDR1 LGHNA, CDR2 YNFKEQ. This CDR3 region has 16 residues. V was trimmed by 3 bases and J by 1 base, leaving 14 bases between them. The CDR3 here is CASSQRGGQGTDTQYF. CDR3 DNA sequence: TGTGCCAGCAGCCAGAGGGGAGGACAGGGCACAGATACGCAGTATTTT.

The chain uses TRBV4-3 and TRBJ2-7; the D is unclear. The V gene's germline CDR1 is LGHNA and CDR2 YSLEER. Deletions cut 0 bases from V and 0 bases from J, with 12 bases between. The CDR3 is 16 residues long. In nucleotides, the CDR3 is TGCGCCAGCAGCCAAGATATGGGAACCTACTCCTACGAGCAGTACTTC. This gives the protein CASSQDMGTYSYEQYF.

This rearrangement joins TRBV18 to TRBJ2-4; D may match TRBD1 or TRBD2 (5 bases each). The DNA end is more similar to TRBJ2-7, so the J call may be wrong. Germline CDR1 and CDR2: KGHSH and LQKENI. The CDR3 runs to 16 residues. CDR3 loop: CASSPPSGAGSREQYF. Written as DNA, the CDR3 is TGTGCCAGCTCACCACCGAGCGGCGCAGGGTCTCGCGAGCAGTACTTC.

V gene TRBV4-3 combines with J gene TRBJ2-4, with D maybe TRBD2 (6 bases). V gave up 1 base and J gave up 3 bases, with 22 bases separating them. Germline loops: CDR1 LGHNA, CDR2 YSLEER. The CDR3 length is 19 residues. CDR3 region: CASSQGAGIGELDKNIQYF. In DNA, the CDR3 is TGCGCCAGCAGCCAAGGCGCGGGGATCGGGGAATTGGACAAAAACATTCAGTACTTC.

Notes on this clonotype: This is likely a read error, given that the CDR3 carries no conserved phenylalanine or tryptophan at its end. The V call is TRBV27, the J call TRBJ2-7; D gene unclear. This CDR3 has 14 residues. Germline CDR1 MNHEY, CDR2 SMNVEV (reference sequence). With 3 bases removed from V and 0 bases from J, the gap between germline ends came to 9 bases. CDR3 residues: CASSFAGSSYEQYS. The CDR3 region has the DNA TGTGCCAGCAGTTTCGCTGGATCCTCCTACGAGCAGTACTCC.

The rearrangement links TRBV12-3 or TRBV12-4 to TRBJ1-2, with D maybe TRBD1 (6 bases). The CDR3 has 16 residues. V lost 7 bases, J lost 6 bases, and 24 bases lay in between. In DNA form, the CDR3 reads TGTGCCAGCACCCAAACGCCTGGGGGGGGGCCTAATGGCTACACCTTC. This codes for CASTQTPGGGPNGYTF.

This clonotype was detected only a few times. The V and J genes are TRBV7-2 and TRBJ2-5; no definite D call. The CDR3 length is 13 residues. Germline assignment: CDR1 SGHTA and CDR2 FQGNSA. Trimming pared 6 bases from V and 5 bases from J, leaving 13 bases between. CDR3 nucleotides: TGTGCCAGCAGTGGGCTGCCGAAGGAGACCCAGTACTTC. As protein: CASSGLPKETQYF. Drawing the rest from reference TRBV7-2 and TRBJ2-5, the complete variable domain is GAGVSQSPSNKVTEKGKDVELRCDPISGHTALYWYRQSLGQGLEFLIYFQGNSAPDKSGLPSDRFSAERTGGSVSTLTIQRTQQEDSAVYLCASSGLPKETQYFGPGTRLLVL.

The gene calls are TRBV6-6 and TRBJ2-1; D is undetermined. The end of the DNA aligns better with TRBJ2-7, so the J call may be wrong. The germline gives CDR1 MNHNY, CDR2 SVGAGI (reference sequence). The CDR3 spans 14 residues. This CDR3 reads CASSYPSSYNEQYF. The CDR3 region has the DNA TGTGCCAGCAGTTACCCGAGCTCCTACAATGAGCAGTACTTC.

This sequence joins TRBV7-2 and TRBJ2-7; tentative D call: TRBD2 (5 bases). The CDR3 spans 13 residues. The ends were cut back, 4 bases at V and 3 bases at J, with 10 bases in the middle. Per the germline V gene, CDR1 is SGHTA and CDR2 is FQGNSA. The CDR3 here is CASSSPEVYEQYF. The CDR3 bases are TGTGCCAGCAGCTCCCCGGAGGTCTACGAGCAGTACTTC.

V usage is TRBV20-1 and J usage is TRBJ2-1, with 7 bases that match TRBD1. The CDR3 is 14 amino acids. CDR1 DFQATT and CDR2 SNEGSKA come from the germline V gene (reference sequence). Germline trimming cut 3 bases from V and 6 bases from J; bases unmatched to any gene: 8. CDR3 amino acids: CSARGKTGTNEQFF. CDR3 nucleotides: TGCAGTGCTAGGGGCAAGACAGGGACCAATGAGCAGTTCTTC.

The chain combines TRBV30 with TRBJ2-4, with D hard to call. V was cut by 1 base and J by 6 bases, with 7 bases left in between. Germline V CDR1 and CDR2: GTSNPN, SVGIG (reference sequence). The CDR3 is 12 amino acids. CDR3 protein: CAWSASANIQYF. As DNA, the CDR3 is TGTGCCTGGAGTGCCTCAGCAAACATTCAGTACTTC.

The chain combines TRBV24-1 with TRBJ2-4, with D perhaps TRBD2 (6 bases). Germline V gives CDR1 KGHDR, CDR2 SFDVKD. The V end was cut by 3 bases, the J end by 5 bases, with 10 bases between. The CDR3 totals 14 residues. The CDR3 spells CATSDTGVENIQYF. CDR3 DNA: TGTGCCACCAGTGATACGGGGGTCGAAAACATTCAGTACTTC.

The rearrangement links TRBV12-3 or TRBV12-4 to TRBJ2-1; D gene unclear. The CDR3 covers 11 residues. The V and J ends lost 9 bases and 6 bases respectively, with 9 bases between them. CDR3: CASAESNEQFF. The CDR3 nucleotides are TGTGCCAGTGCGGAGAGCAATGAGCAGTTCTTC.

This clonotype occurred once. The CDR3 nucleotides read TGTGCCACCAGTGAGGGGTACTTGGAGCAGTACTTC. As protein: CATSEGYLEQYF. This chain links TRBV24-1 with TRBJ2-5, with no clear D. V was trimmed by 4 bases and J by 11 bases, leaving 13 bases between them. Per the germline V gene, CDR1 is KGHDR and CDR2 is SFDVKD. The CDR3 has 12 residues.

The chain uses TRBV6-1 and TRBJ1-5, with 7 bases matching TRBD1. Germline V gene lookup returns CDR1 MNHNS and CDR2 SASEGT. The length of the CDR3 is 15 residues. The V segment lost 2 bases and the J segment 0 bases; nucleotides outside the gene matches: 1. The CDR3 DNA reads as TGTGCCAGCAGTGAAACAGGGGTTAGCAATCAGCCCCAGCATTTT. Translating gives CASSETGVSNQPQHF.

This chain joins TRBV4-2 and TRBJ1-5; TRBD1 matches 11 bases. Trimming took 4 bases from V and 5 from J; bases not matched to a gene: 7. The CDR3 is made up of 16 amino acids. The germline gives CDR1 LGHNA, CDR2 YNFKEQ. CDR3 DNA sequence: TGTGCCAGCAGCCCGGACAGGGGGCTCGGGCATCAGCCCCAGCATTTT. Protein product: CASSPDRGLGHQPQHF.

This clonotype has just a few counts. The chain combines TRBV12-3 or TRBV12-4 with TRBJ2-7, with 11 bases matching TRBD2. This CDR3 spans 14 amino acids. J lost 3 bases, V lost 4 bases, and 2 bases had no gene match. The CDR3 nucleotides read TGTGCCAGCAGTTCCCTAGCGGGGGGCTACGAGCAGTACTTC. Protein sequence: CASSSLAGGYEQYF.